This TCR beta chain was retrieved from a study of response to subunit inactivated influenza vaccine. Broader study findings: Authors suggested that a seasonal influenza vaccination recruits few new T cells each time.

MiXCR, applied by TCRdb to the RT-PCR reads, yields one record per CDR3 protein. The sample holds over 800,000 distinct CDR3 sequences, 21% seen once. This CDR3 spans 16 amino acids. The V gene's germline CDR1 is MNHNS and CDR2 SASEGT. V lost 6 bases to trimming and J lost 1 base, with 16 bases between them. On this clonotype: The antigen is not known.

The chain carries TRBV6-1 and TRBJ1-5; D uncertain. The receptor's source is a middle-aged man who received an inactivated influenza vaccine. This specimen was PBMCs from blood, taken 5 to 6 days after vaccination. The CDR3 sequence is CASSPNFPRSNQPQHF. CDR3 coding DNA: TGTGCCAGCAGCCCAAACTTTCCACGGAGCAATCAGCCCCAGCATTTT.